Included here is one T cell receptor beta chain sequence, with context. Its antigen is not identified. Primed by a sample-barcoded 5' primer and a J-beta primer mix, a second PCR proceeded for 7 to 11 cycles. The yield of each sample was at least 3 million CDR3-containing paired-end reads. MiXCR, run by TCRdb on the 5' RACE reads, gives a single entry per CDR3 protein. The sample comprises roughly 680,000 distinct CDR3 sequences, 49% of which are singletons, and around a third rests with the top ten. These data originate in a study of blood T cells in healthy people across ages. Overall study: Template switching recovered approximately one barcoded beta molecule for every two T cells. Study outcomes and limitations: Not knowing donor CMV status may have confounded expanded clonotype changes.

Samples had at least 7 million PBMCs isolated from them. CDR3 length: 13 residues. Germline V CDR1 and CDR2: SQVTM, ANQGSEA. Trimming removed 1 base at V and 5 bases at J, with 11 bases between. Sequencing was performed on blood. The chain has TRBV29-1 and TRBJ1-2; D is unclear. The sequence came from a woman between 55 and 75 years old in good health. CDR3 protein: CSVEVIGPYGYTF. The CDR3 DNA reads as TGCAGCGTTGAAGTAATCGGGCCTTATGGCTACACCTTC.